Here is one T cell receptor beta chain with its context. Its specificity is unknown. One end of the junction does not line up with germline, which may come from a read error. Sample treatment: oral pan-JAK inhibitor, 5-10 mg twice daily. Following extraction, RNA underwent reverse transcription to cDNA, which served as the sequencing template. Assay used: immunoSEQ multiplex PCR; TCRdb lists only in-frame clones, some missing. The data show 110,000 or so clones, 56% seen once. The data derive from a study of CD8+ T cells in alopecia areata. Looking at the study overall: A regimen of oral tofacitinib, 5 to 10 mg twice daily, was given to treated patients. Broader study findings: Affected lesional scalp, above all in alopecia totalis/universalis, was more clonal than normal scalp. Tissue-resident alphabeta T cells belonging to normal skin likewise get sequenced within scalp specimens.

Germline CDR1 reads MNHNY; CDR2 reads SVGAGI (reference sequence). This CDR3 has 14 amino acids. The sequence was obtained from a human donor with alopecia areata. The chain has TRBV6-6 and TRBJ1-1; 7 bases match TRBD1. This sample comprised CD4+ T cells sorted from blood, obtained at week 24, from a patient treated with tofacitinib. The CDR3 loop is CTSSKDRRYTEAFF. CDR3 nucleotides: TGTACCAGCAGCAAGGACAGGCGTTACACTGAAGCTTTCTTT.